A selection of T cell receptor beta chains follows, all from one sample in a study of blood T cell repertoires in COVID-19. Sequencing used immunoSEQ multiplex PCR; TCRdb keeps in-frame clones, though not all of them. The sample consists of about 36,000 clones, 70% to 90% of them appearing once. Sequencing input: peripheral blood. All receptors come from a human donor in a cohort sampled during active COVID-19. Each CDR3 is given with its conserved first and last residue. The D gene is left open where the match is weak. Expanded clones are given a class, and other clones once, few, many or no size at all.

>NA|TRBV11-2|TRBJ2-3|NA
TGTGCCAGTCGAAATCCCGACTACTCTCCCCGGACAGATACGCAGTATTTT
CASRNPDYSPRTDTQYF
>NA|TRBV4-1|TRBJ1-5|NA
TGCGCCAGCAGCCAAGACCCCCCGGGGGTTAACCAGCCCCAGCATTTT
CASSQDPPGVNQPQHF
>NA|TRBV29-1|TRBJ2-7|TRBD1
TGCAGCGTTAATACCCCCGGGACAGGGGCGTACGAGCAGTACTTC
CSVNTPGTGAYEQYF
>NA|TRBV6-5|TRBJ1-2|TRBD1
TGTGCCAGCAGTTACTCGCCCCGGACAGGGTATGGTGGCTACACCTTC
CASSYSPRTGYGGYTF
>NA|TRBV2|TRBJ1-6|NA
TGTGCCAGCAGTGACGGTGGAAGGGGGAAGAATTCACCCCTCCACTTT
CASSDGGRGKNSPLHF
>NA|TRBV12-3/TRBV12-4|TRBJ1-2|NA
TGTGCCAGCACCCCGAACCTTAGCGGCTACACCTTC
CASTPNLSGYTF
>NA|TRBV2|TRBJ2-5|TRBD2
TGTGCCAGCAGAGGGACTAGCGGGGAGCAAGAGACCCAGTACTTC
CASRGTSGEQETQYF
>NA|TRBV6-5|TRBJ2-3|TRBD2
TGTGCCAGCAGTTACTCAAGGACTAGCGGGGATACGCAGTATTTT
CASSYSRTSGDTQYF
>NA|TRBV19|TRBJ2-1|TRBD2
TGTGCCAGTCATCAGCGGGGGGCGAATGAGCAGTTCTTC
CASHQRGANEQFF
>NA|TRBV30|TRBJ2-1|TRBD2
TGTGCCTGGAGTTTTGGACTAGCGGGGATGGAGCAGTTCTTC
CAWSFGLAGMEQFF
>NA|TRBV21-1|TRBJ2-7|NA
TGTGCCAGCAGCCTACGGGGGGAGTACGAGCAGTACTTC
CASSLRGEYEQYF
>NA|TRBV24-1|TRBJ1-5|TRBD1
TGTGCCACCAGTGATGCCGACAGGGGAGCCCAGCATTTT
CATSDADRGAQHF
>NA|TRBV14|TRBJ1-5|NA
TGTGCCAGCAGTGGACCTCGGGGGGGGGAACAGCCCCAGCATTTT
CASSGPRGGEQPQHF
>NA|TRBV2|TRBJ1-4|NA
TGTGCCAGCAGTGAAAGGGGGTGGGCTAATGAAAAACTGTTTTTT
CASSERGWANEKLFF
>few|TRBV6-5|TRBJ2-7|TRBD1
TGTGCCAGCAGCCCAGCGACAGGGAGCTACGAGCAGTACTTC
CASSPATGSYEQYF
>NA|TRBV27|TRBJ2-1|TRBD2
TGTGCCAGCAGTCCCCTTGCGGGGGGTGGCAATGAGCAGTTCTTC
CASSPLAGGGNEQFF
>NA|TRBV28|TRBJ2-2|NA
TGTGCCAGCAGTACTCATACCGTCCTACGCACCGGGGAGCTGTTTTTT
CASSTHTVLRTGELFF
>NA|TRBV27|TRBJ1-1|TRBD1
TGTGCCAGCAGATTATCAGGGGGCGGCACTGAAGCTTTCTTT
CASRLSGGGTEAFF
>NA|TRBV10-1|TRBJ2-7|TRBD1
TGCGCCAGCAGTGAGTCTTCAGGGGGCTACGAGCAGTACTTC
CASSESSGGYEQYF
>NA|TRBV19|TRBJ2-5|TRBD1
TGTGCCAGTAGTGCCGGACAGGGAACCTGGGAGACCCAGTACTTC
CASSAGQGTWETQYF
>once|TRBV9|TRBJ2-1|TRBD1
TGTGCCAGCAGCTTCCCCGGGACAGGCCGATACAATGAGCAGTTCTTC
CASSFPGTGRYNEQFF
>NA|TRBV5-6|TRBJ2-2|NA
TGTGCCAGCAGCTTGTCGGGAGCCGGGGAGCTGTTTTTT
CASSLSGAGELFF
>NA|TRBV29-1|TRBJ2-5|NA
TGCAGCGGAGAAAACCAAGAGACCCAGTACTTC
CSGENQETQYF
>NA|TRBV19|TRBJ2-1|NA
TGTGCCAGTAGACAACCTGGGGGGACGGGGCAGTTCTTC
CASRQPGGTGQFF
>NA|TRBV29-1|TRBJ1-2|TRBD1
TGCAGCGTTGACCTCGGGACAGGGGTCTATGGCTACACCTTC
CSVDLGTGVYGYTF
>NA|TRBV5-1|TRBJ2-1|TRBD1
TGCGCCAGCAGCCCCGGGACAGGGGCCTCCTACAATGAGCAGTTCTTC
CASSPGTGASYNEQFF
>NA|TRBV5-4|TRBJ2-3|TRBD2
TGTGCCAGCAGCTCCTTAGCGGGGGGGTTCACAGATACGCAGTATTTT
CASSSLAGGFTDTQYF
>once|TRBV7-9|TRBJ1-6|NA
TGTGCCAGCAGCTTAGTAGATAACTATAATTCACCCCTCCACTTT
CASSLVDNYNSPLHF
>NA|TRBV5-1|TRBJ2-7|NA
TGCGCCAGCAGCTCCTCCCGGGACATCTCCTACGAGCAGTACTTC
CASSSSRDISYEQYF
>once|TRBV7-2|TRBJ1-1|NA
TGTGCCAGCAGCTTAGGTTCCAGGCCTGAAGCTTTCTTT
CASSLGSRPEAFF
>NA|TRBV3-1/TRBV3-2|TRBJ1-4|NA
TGTGCCAGCAGCCCGATAGCAACTAATGAAAAACTGTTTTTT
CASSPIATNEKLFF
>NA|TRBV5-1|TRBJ2-2|NA
TGCGCCAGCAGCTTTAAGGGGGCGAACACCGGGGAGCTGTTTTTT
CASSFKGANTGELFF
>few|TRBV6-5|TRBJ2-5|TRBD2
TGTGCCAGCAGGGGAGGGACTAGCGATACTGAGACCCAGTACTTC
CASRGGTSDTETQYF
>NA|TRBV12-3/TRBV12-4|TRBJ1-2|NA
TGTGCCAGCAGTTATGGGGGGGCGGGTGGCTACACCTTC
CASSYGGAGGYTF
>once|TRBV28|TRBJ2-5|TRBD2
TGTGCCAGCAGGAATAGCGGGGGGGCCGGAGAGACCCAGTACTTC
CASRNSGGAGETQYF
>NA|TRBV11-3|TRBJ2-2|TRBD1
TGTGCCAGCAGTTCCCGGACAGGAACCGGGGAGCTGTTTTTT
CASSSRTGTGELFF
>NA|TRBV25-1|TRBJ1-6|TRBD1
TGTGCCAGCAGTGAACAGGGGGTAGGATTTAATTCACCCCTCCACTTT
CASSEQGVGFNSPLHF
>NA|TRBV4-1|TRBJ2-3|NA
TGCGCCAGCAGCCAGGATCAGGTAGGCTGGACAGATACGCAGTATTTT
CASSQDQVGWTDTQYF
>NA|TRBV13|TRBJ2-2|NA
TGTGCCAGCAGCTTGCATCAGGGGTGGGGCACCGGGGAGCTGTTTTTT
CASSLHQGWGTGELFF
>NA|TRBV24-1|TRBJ2-7|TRBD1
TGTGCCACCAGTGATTCGGGGACAGGAGCAGGCTACGAGCAGTACTTC
CATSDSGTGAGYEQYF
>NA|TRBV7-6|TRBJ2-3|NA
TGTGCCAGCAGCTCAAGGAGTTCAGATACGCAGTATTTT
CASSSRSSDTQYF
>NA|TRBV7-9|TRBJ2-1|NA
TGTGCCAGCAGCTTAGGTACCGGTGAGCAGTTCTTC
CASSLGTGEQFF
>NA|TRBV5-5|TRBJ2-7|NA
TGTGCCAGCAGCTTCGGGCCTCGGGGGGCGCAGTCCTACGAGCAGTACTTC
CASSFGPRGAQSYEQYF
>NA|TRBV9|TRBJ2-1|NA
TGTGCCAGCAGCCCCCAGGGGTTCTACAATGAGCAGTTCTTC
CASSPQGFYNEQFF
>NA|TRBV11-2|TRBJ1-2|NA
TGTGCCAGCAGCTTCACCCGGGAAGCTAGCTATGGCTACACCTTC
CASSFTREASYGYTF
>NA|TRBV18|TRBJ1-3|NA
TGTGCCAGCTCAGCAGACTCCTCTGGAAACACCATATATTTT
CASSADSSGNTIYF
>NA|TRBV6-5|TRBJ1-6|NA
TGTGCCAGCATCCGAGGGGGACAAGGTAATTCACCCCTCCACTTT
CASIRGGQGNSPLHF
>once|TRBV10-2|TRBJ1-6|NA
TGCGCCAGCAGTGTTTCGGGTACACCCCTCCACTTT
CASSVSGTPLHF
>NA|TRBV7-9|TRBJ2-1|NA
TGTGCCAGCAGCTTAGACGAGTCCGAGCAGTTCTTC
CASSLDESEQFF
>NA|TRBV30|TRBJ1-1|TRBD1
TGTGCCTGGAAAGGGGGCAGGAACACTGAAGCTTTCTTT
CAWKGGRNTEAFF
>NA|TRBV5-4|TRBJ1-1|NA
TGTGCCAGCAGCTTGCAACTTAGTTACACTGAAGCTTTCTTT
CASSLQLSYTEAFF
>NA|TRBV1|TRBJ1-1|NA
TGCACCAGCAGCCAGGCTAGGACTGAAGCTTTCTTT
CTSSQARTEAFF
>NA|TRBV3-1/TRBV3-2|TRBJ2-7|TRBD2
TGTGCCAGCAGCCAAGTCTCCTCGGGGGGGCCAAGGGAGCAGTACTTC
CASSQVSSGGPREQYF
>NA|TRBV9|TRBJ2-1|NA
TGTGCCAGCAGCGTAGGGTGGAGGGATAGGCCGTTCTTC
CASSVGWRDRPFF
>NA|TRBV5-4|TRBJ2-5|NA
TGTGCCAGCAGCCCCGGACTCTCCTCGATGGAGACCCAGTACTTC
CASSPGLSSMETQYF
>NA|TRBV2|TRBJ2-7|NA
TGTGCCAGCAGTGATGACATTTCCTACGAGCAGTACTTC
CASSDDISYEQYF
>NA|TRBV4-2|TRBJ1-6|TRBD1
TGTGCCAGCAGCCAAGACGGGACAGGATATAATTCACCCCTCCACTTT
CASSQDGTGYNSPLHF